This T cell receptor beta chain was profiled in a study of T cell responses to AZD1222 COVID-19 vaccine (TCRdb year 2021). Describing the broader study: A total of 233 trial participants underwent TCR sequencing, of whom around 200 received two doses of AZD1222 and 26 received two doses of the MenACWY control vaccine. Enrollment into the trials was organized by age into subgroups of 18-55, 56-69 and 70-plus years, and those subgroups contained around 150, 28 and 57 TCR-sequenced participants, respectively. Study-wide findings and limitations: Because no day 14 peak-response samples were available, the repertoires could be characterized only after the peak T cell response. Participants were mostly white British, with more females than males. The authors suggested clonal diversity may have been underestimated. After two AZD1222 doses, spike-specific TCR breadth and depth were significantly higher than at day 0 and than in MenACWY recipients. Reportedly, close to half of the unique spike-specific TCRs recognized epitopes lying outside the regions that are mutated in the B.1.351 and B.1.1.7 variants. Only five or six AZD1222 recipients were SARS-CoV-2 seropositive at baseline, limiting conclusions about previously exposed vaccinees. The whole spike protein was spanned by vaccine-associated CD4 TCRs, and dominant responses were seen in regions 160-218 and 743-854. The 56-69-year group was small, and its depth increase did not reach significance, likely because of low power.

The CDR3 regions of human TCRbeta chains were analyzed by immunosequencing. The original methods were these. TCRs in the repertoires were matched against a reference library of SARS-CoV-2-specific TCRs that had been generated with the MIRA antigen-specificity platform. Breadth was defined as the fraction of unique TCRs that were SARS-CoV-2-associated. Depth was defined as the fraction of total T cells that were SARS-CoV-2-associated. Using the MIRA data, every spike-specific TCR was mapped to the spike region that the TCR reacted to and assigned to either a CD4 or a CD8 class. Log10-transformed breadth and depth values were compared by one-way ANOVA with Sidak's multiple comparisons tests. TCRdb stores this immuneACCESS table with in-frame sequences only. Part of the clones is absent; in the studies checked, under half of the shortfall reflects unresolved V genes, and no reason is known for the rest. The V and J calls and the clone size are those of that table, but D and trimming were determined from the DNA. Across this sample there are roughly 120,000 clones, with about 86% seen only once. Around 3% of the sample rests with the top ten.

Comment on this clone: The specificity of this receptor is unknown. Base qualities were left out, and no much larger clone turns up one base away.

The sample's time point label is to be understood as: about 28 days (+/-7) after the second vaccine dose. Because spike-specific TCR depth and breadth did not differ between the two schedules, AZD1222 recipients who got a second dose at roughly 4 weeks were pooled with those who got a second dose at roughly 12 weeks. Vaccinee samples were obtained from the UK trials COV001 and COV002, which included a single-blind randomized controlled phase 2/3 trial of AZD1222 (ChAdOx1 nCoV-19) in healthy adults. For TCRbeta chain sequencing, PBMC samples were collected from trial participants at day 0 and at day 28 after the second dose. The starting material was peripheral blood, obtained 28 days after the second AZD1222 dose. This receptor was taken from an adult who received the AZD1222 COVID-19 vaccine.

The DNA sequence is given as TGCGCCAGCAGCTTGGGGGTGATTTTCACTGAAGCTTTCTTT. This gives the protein CASSLGVIFTEAFF. Rearrangement joined TRBV5-1 to TRBJ1-1; the D segment cannot be called with confidence. The cysteine opens and the phenylalanine closes a CDR3 of 14 amino acids. Solely the CDR3 DNA is kept, with 42 bases framed from the first base. CDR1 SGHRS and CDR2 YFSETQ were looked up in the germline V gene. Trimming at the junction amounts to 0 bases on V and 4 bases on J, and the germline ends lie 10 bases apart.